A selection of T cell receptor beta chains follows, all from one sample in a study of blood T cell repertoires in COVID-19. Sequenced by immunoSEQ multiplex PCR; TCRdb stores in-frame clones only, minus some. The repertoire holds approximately 310,000 clones, with around 86% as singletons. The sequencing sample was made of peripheral blood. The receptors stem from a man aged 50 to 60 with active or convalescent COVID-19. The conserved cysteine and the conserved F or W are not part of the CDR3 here. The listing skips clone size in some rows; elsewhere it reads once, few, many or a size class.

clone size	V gene	CDR3 protein
once	TRBV29-1	SVDDRGSNQPQH
-	TRBV5-1	ASSLGDSWVNTEAF
-	TRBV18	ASSPDQPGQGAVYGYT
-	TRBV3-1/TRBV3-2	ASSQTTGFLVKAF
-	TRBV9	ASSVQAYNEQF
-	TRBV27	ASSSSFTLYGYT
-	TRBV6-6	ASSPSGPYEQY
-	TRBV20-1	SASPGGRENTIY
-	TRBV6-5	ASRLTSGLYNEQF
-	TRBV5-4	ASSLGRRDRDSPLH
-	TRBV6-2/TRBV6-3	ASSYREPLHGYT
-	TRBV11-3	ASSLSWEGGEQF
-	TRBV19	ASSIGLAGVNGEAF
-	TRBV30	AWSATDRGWTEAF
-	TRBV11-1	ASSSRAGGKNIQY
-	TRBV19	ASSRDRLPSYEQY
-	TRBV11-1	ASSHERAGEKLF
-	TRBV27	ASSFSWRGAGTNEKLF
-	TRBV6-5	ASSYSGLANSYEQY
-	TRBV7-2	ASSLFQGDEQF
-	TRBV29-1	SVGGTVNTGELF
-	TRBV29-1	SVVSPDFNTEAF
-	TRBV9	ASSVLGTDSPLH
-	TRBV3-1/TRBV3-2	ASSQDRAGADDEQF
-	TRBV28	ASSRADRNYGYT
-	TRBV4-3	ASSQAYRDRYSPLH
-	TRBV4-2	ASSQAGTPTTEAF